This TCR beta chain appears in the sequencing data of a study of blood T cell repertoires in COVID-19. The wider study: Acute and convalescent COVID-19 samples came from the United States, Italy and Spain. PBMCs, B-cell-depleted T cells, or T cells were the source of the cDNA or gDNA that made up the material.

CDR1 and CDR2 from the germline V gene are MNHEY and SVGAGI. The V and J ends lost 4 bases and 7 bases, in that order; junction bases with no gene match: 4. This CDR3 comprises 13 residues. Assay: immunoSEQ multiplex PCR; the TCRdb copy retains only in-frame clones and omits some. The sample includes under 150,000 clones, over 80% of them seen just once. The clonotype was recovered from a woman in her thirties or forties who had recovered from COVID-19. Input material: PBMCs or T cells enriched from blood (not recorded which). The chain uses TRBV6-5 and TRBJ2-1; 7 bases match TRBD1. The CDR3 sequence is CASSWGQPNEQFF. The CDR3 nucleotides are TGTGCCAGCAGTTGGGGACAGCCAAATGAGCAGTTCTTC.